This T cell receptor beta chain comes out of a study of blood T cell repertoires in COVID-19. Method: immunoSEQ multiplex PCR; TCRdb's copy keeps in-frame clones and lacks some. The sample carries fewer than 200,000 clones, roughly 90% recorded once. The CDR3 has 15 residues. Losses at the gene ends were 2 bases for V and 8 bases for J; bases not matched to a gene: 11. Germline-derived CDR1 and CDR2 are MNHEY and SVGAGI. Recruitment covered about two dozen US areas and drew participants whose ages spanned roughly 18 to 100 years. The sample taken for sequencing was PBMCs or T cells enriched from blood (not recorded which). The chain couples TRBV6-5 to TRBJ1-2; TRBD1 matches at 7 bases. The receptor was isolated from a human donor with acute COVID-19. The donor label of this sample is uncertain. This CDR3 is CASSYAKTGVKGYTF. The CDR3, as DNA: TGTGCCAGCAGTTACGCGAAAACAGGGGTAAAAGGCTACACCTTC.